This TCR beta chain stems from a study of cytomegalovirus exposure and HLA in healthy donors. V shed 1 base and J shed 8 bases, with 15 bases lying between them. This CDR3 contains 15 residues. Germline V gives CDR1 SGHDN, CDR2 FVKESK. Clones were read by immunoSEQ multiplex PCR, and TCRdb kept only the in-frame ones, dropping some. Among fewer than 100,000 clones, around 94% were seen once, and the ten largest hold 3.3%. The sequenced sample consisted of PBMCs. The chain employs TRBV14 and TRBJ1-3; no firm D call. This sequence was found in a woman in her late teens or twenties in good health and CMV-seropositive. In DNA, the CDR3 is TGTGCCAGCAGCCAAGCCGACATCGCCGGGGACACCATATATTTT. This encodes CASSQADIAGDTIYF.